This T cell receptor beta chain comes out of a study of T-cell reconstitution after alpha-beta-depleted transplantation in children. General observations from the study: T-cell counts and diversity at one year post-transplant came mainly from newly produced T cells. As was reported, about two months after transplant, alpha-beta T cells came from several hundred expanded graft clones. Where some patients showed high TCRbeta diversity at day 60, it came from recipient T cells and thymic progenitors that had survived.

This clonotype was recorded at least ten times. Its antigen is still unknown. V was cut by 1 base and J by 3 bases, with 16 bases left in between. This CDR3 has 16 amino acids. Unique molecular identifiers were used in preparing the TCRbeta library. TCRdb called the PCR reads again in MiXCR, with one record for every CDR3 protein. The table shows about 490,000 distinct CDR3 sequences, with roughly a tenth occurring only once. The source of this sequence is a child aged 2-15 years with inherited bone marrow failure, due to receive a stem cell transplant. The sequencing here drew on PBMCs, taken before TCRalphabeta/CD19-depleted stem cell transplant. The gene calls are TRBV12-3 or TRBV12-4 and TRBJ2-7, with D perhaps TRBD1 (7 bases). CDR3 in amino acids: CASSLGAGGYNYEQYF. The CDR3 DNA is TGTGCCAGCAGTTTAGGAGCAGGGGGGTATAACTACGAGCAGTACTTC.